The clone carrying this T cell receptor beta chain showed up many times. Arm-PCR of CDR3 regions and iRepertoire HTBI primers were the basis on which TCR beta libraries were built. TCRdb re-derived calls from the multiplex PCR reads in MiXCR, one entry per CDR3 protein. The sample lists about 320,000 distinct CDR3 sequences; approximately 20% were seen once. Time point: newly diagnosed GD, antithyroid drugs for less than 3 months. With RNA extracted from PBMCs as input, the TCR library was made. Graves' disease diagnosis followed American Thyroid Association guidelines. The data are from a study of regulatory T cells in long-lasting Graves disease. This CDR3 spans 12 amino acids. V lost 4 bases, J lost 3 bases, and 6 bases lay in between. CDR1 is SEHNR and CDR2 is FQNEAQ in the germline V gene (reference sequence).

This TCR was sampled from a female donor with Graves disease. This sample comprised peripheral blood mononuclear cells (PBMCs), obtained at new diagnosis, from a patient treated with antithyroid drugs. V usage is TRBV7-9 and J usage is TRBJ2-5; tentatively, D is TRBD2 (6 bases). The CDR3 sequence is CASSWREETQYF. CDR3 DNA: TGTGCCAGCAGCTGGAGGGAAGAGACCCAGTACTTC.